This entry lists 26 T cell receptor beta chains sequenced from one sample in a study of OX40 agonist ivuxolimab in advanced cancers. Libraries came from the immunoSEQ multiplex PCR assay. TCRdb retrieved this table from immuneACCESS and kept in-frame rearrangements only. Not all clones are present; in checked studies, unresolved V genes account for under half, and no reason is known for the remainder. For this sample there are some 70,000 clones; 86% appear just once. The ten largest clones capture roughly 8% of the sample. The specimen comprised CD4+ or CD8+ T cells sorted from blood, sampled in a trial of the OX40 agonist ivuxolimab. Every receptor here comes from an adult with an advanced solid tumor such as melanoma, head and neck, liver or kidney cancer.

The V gene is TRBV11-2, the J gene TRBJ2-2, with D possibly being TRBD1 (5 bases). This CDR3 has 12 residues. Germline CDR1 reads SGHAT; CDR2 reads FQNNGV. V was cut by 7 bases and J by 6 bases, with 9 bases left in between. CDR3 nucleotide sequence: TGTGCCAGCAACAACAGGCCCGGGGAGCTGTTTTTT. Protein: CASNNRPGELFF. Variable domain in full (rest from reference TRBV11-2 and TRBJ2-2): EAGVAQSPRYKIIEKRQSVAFWCNPISGHATLYWYQQILGQGPKLLIQFQNNGVVDDSQLPKDRFSAERLKGVDSTLKIQPAKLEDSAVYLCASNNRPGELFFGEGSRLTVL.

The chain uses TRBV2 and TRBJ1-2; D is perhaps TRBD1 (6 bases). Germline CDR1 is SNHLY and CDR2 is FYNNEI. This CDR3 contains 15 residues. V was clipped by 4 bases and J by 2 bases, with 14 bases between them. This CDR3 is CASSVRDNRNYGYTF. DNA for the CDR3: TGTGCCAGCAGTGTTCGGGACAACAGAAACTATGGCTACACCTTC.

The rearrangement uses TRBV10-1 and TRBJ2-3; D is uncertain. Looked up from germline, CDR1 is WNHNN and CDR2 is SYGVQD (reference sequence). The V and J ends lost 10 bases and 1 base respectively, with 9 bases between them. The CDR3 sequence is 12 residues long. The CDR3 spells CATKVGTDTQYF. The CDR3 bases are TGCGCCACCAAAGTAGGCACAGATACGCAGTATTTT.

Details on this clone: The junction departs from the called germline gene at one end, perhaps through a read error. The chain uses TRBV4-2 and TRBJ1-5; unclear D gene. The CDR3 has 15 residues. Germline CDR1 LGHNA, CDR2 YNFKEQ. This CDR3 reads CASSQEGVGNQPQHF. The DNA for the CDR3 is TGTGCCAGCAGTCAAGAGGGCGTAGGCAATCAGCCCCAGCATTTT.

The chain employs TRBV6-1 and TRBJ2-2, with D uncertain. V gave up 6 bases and J gave up 5 bases, with 7 bases separating them. The CDR3 spans 12 residues. Germline loops: CDR1 MNHNS, CDR2 SASEGT. CDR3 DNA sequence: TGTGCCAGCAGCCTTAGGACCGGGGAGCTGTTTTTT. This translates into CASSLRTGELFF.

The CDR3 spells CASSKAVGGRLNEKLFF. For the CDR3, the DNA is TGTGCCAGCAGCAAAGCAGTAGGCGGCCGCCTAAATGAAAAACTGTTTTTT. This chain links TRBV21-1 with TRBJ1-4. TRBV21-1 is described as a pseudogene. The CDR3 runs 17 residues.

The CDR3: CASRTDPGQGGETQYF. The CDR3 coding sequence is TGTGCCAGCAGAACTGATCCGGGACAGGGGGGCGAGACCCAGTACTTC. This chain connects TRBV7-6 to TRBJ2-5, with 11 bases matching TRBD1. CDR3 length: 16 amino acids. V lost 6 bases, J lost 5 bases, and 11 bases stayed unmatched. Looked up from germline, CDR1 is SGHVS and CDR2 is FNYEAQ.

V gene TRBV11-1 combines with J gene TRBJ1-1, with unresolved D. The CDR3 extends over 11 amino acids. In germline, CDR1 is SGHAT, CDR2 FQDESV (reference sequence). Between the trimmed V and J ends, which lost 5 bases and 2 bases, there was a span of 3 bases. CDR3 DNA: TGTGCCAGCAGCCGTAACACTGAAGCTTTCTTT. The encoded protein is CASSRNTEAFF.

The V and J genes are TRBV5-1 and TRBJ2-2, with D perhaps TRBD2 (5 bases). With 4 bases removed from V and 4 bases from J, the gap between germline ends came to 11 bases. The germline V gene encodes CDR1 SGHRS and CDR2 YFSETQ. This CDR3 region has 14 residues. The CDR3 reads CASSPSGFTGELFF. For the CDR3, the DNA is TGCGCCAGCAGCCCCTCGGGGTTCACCGGGGAGCTGTTTTTT.

V gene TRBV9 combines with J gene TRBJ2-2; D unclear. Germline loops: CDR1 SGDLS, CDR2 YYNGEE. Trimming removed 0 bases at V and 8 bases at J, with 8 bases between. The CDR3 spans 13 residues. CDR3 amino acids: CASSVGGSGELFF. Written as DNA, the CDR3 is TGTGCCAGCAGCGTAGGGGGATCTGGGGAGCTGTTTTTT.

This sequence joins TRBV6-6 and TRBJ1-2; 7 nucleotides match TRBD1. Unmatched junction bases numbered 3, after V lost 4 bases and J lost 4 bases. The CDR3 totals 13 residues. In germline, CDR1 is MNHNY, CDR2 SVGAGI (reference sequence). CDR3 sequence (DNA): TGTGCCAGCAGTTCCGGGGACAGCTATGGCTACACCTTC. It is translated as CASSSGDSYGYTF.

This rearrangement joins TRBV5-6 to TRBJ2-5, with D uncertain. Germline V gene sequence: CDR1 SGHDT, CDR2 YYEEEE. This CDR3 contains 13 residues. V lost 3 bases and J 4 bases, leaving 10 bases between the germline ends. CDR3 protein: CASSWGNLETQYF. The CDR3 nucleotides read TGTGCCAGCAGCTGGGGAAACCTAGAGACCCAGTACTTC.

The V call is TRBV19, the J call TRBJ1-5; D ambiguous. This CDR3 is built from 18 residues. Per the germline V gene, CDR1 is LNHDA and CDR2 is SQIVND (reference sequence). V was cut by 0 bases and J by 4 bases, with 19 bases left in between. CDR3 sequence (DNA): TGTGCCAGTAGTATAGATATAGGCAGCTCCATCTTAAATCAGCCCCAGCATTTT. Protein sequence: CASSIDIGSSILNQPQHF.

The chain is built from TRBV5-4 and TRBJ2-4; D gene unclear. The CDR3 length is 14 residues. Trimming stripped 1 base from V and 5 bases from J, with 10 bases between. Germline CDR1 and CDR2: SGHNT and YYREEE (reference sequence). CDR3 DNA sequence: TGTGCCAGCAGCTTGCCGCAGGTCCAAAACATTCAGTACTTC. Translating it yields CASSLPQVQNIQYF.

The chain recombines TRBV5-5 with TRBJ1-2, with 7 bases aligning to TRBD1. Trimming cost V 4 bases and J 3 bases; bases outside gene matches: 3. Germline CDR1 and CDR2: SGHKS and YYEKEE (reference sequence). The CDR3 has 13 residues. As DNA, the CDR3 is TGTGCCAGCAGCCAGGGGGACGACTATGGCTACACCTTC. This encodes CASSQGDDYGYTF.

This clone came up once. This chain connects TRBV7-2 to TRBJ2-7; the D gene is possibly TRBD2 (6 bases). This CDR3 has 15 residues. The germline V gene has CDR1 SGHTA and CDR2 FQGNSA. V was trimmed by 4 bases and J by 6 bases, leaving 19 bases between them. CDR3 sequence: CASSYSPGTRGEQYF. CDR3 nucleotides: TGTGCCAGCAGCTACTCTCCCGGGACTCGAGGCGAGCAGTACTTC.

V gene TRBV25-1 combines with J gene TRBJ1-2; TRBD1 agrees at 9 bases. In germline, CDR1 is MGHDK, CDR2 SYGVNS. The CDR3 covers 14 residues. V gave up 6 bases and J gave up 5 bases; unmatched junction bases: 7. In DNA form, the CDR3 reads TGTGCCAGCAGGCCCCGGACAGGGGATTATGGCTACACCTTC. Encoded protein: CASRPRTGDYGYTF.

The chain recombines TRBV5-1 with TRBJ2-7; D unclear. The CDR3 sequence is 14 residues long. Trimming took 3 bases from V and 2 from J, leaving 12 bases between them. CDR1 and CDR2 from the germline V gene are SGHRS and YFSETQ. The DNA for the CDR3 is TGCGCCAGCAGCTCTTCGATCAGCACCTACGAGCAGTACTTC. Translated: CASSSSISTYEQYF.

The chain links TRBV15 to TRBJ2-4, with a weak D call TRBD2 (6 bases). Germline CDR1 reads LNHNV; CDR2 reads YYDKDF (reference sequence). This CDR3 region has 17 residues. V dropped 0 bases and J dropped 6 bases, with 18 bases sitting between them. CDR3 nucleotides: TGTGCCACCAGCAGAGAAAATGGTCGAATGGGGGGAAACATTCAGTACTTC. Its translation: CATSRENGRMGGNIQYF.

V gene TRBV7-9 combines with J gene TRBJ2-1; D gene ambiguous. The CDR3 has 16 residues. V shed 0 bases and J shed 3 bases, with 12 bases lying between them. Germline V lookup: CDR1 SEHNR, CDR2 FQNEAQ (reference sequence). The CDR3 region is CASSLAEGLGYNEQFF. For the CDR3, the DNA is TGTGCCAGCAGCTTAGCCGAAGGGTTAGGCTACAATGAGCAGTTCTTC.

The V call is TRBV9, the J call TRBJ2-1; D is possibly TRBD1 (5 bases). In germline, CDR1 is SGDLS, CDR2 YYNGEE. The CDR3 runs 19 residues. V lost 0 bases, J lost 1 base, and 20 bases lay in between. CDR3 amino acids: CASSVGYQGNGYSYNEQFF. The CDR3 nucleotides read TGTGCCAGCAGCGTAGGATATCAGGGAAACGGGTATTCCTACAATGAGCAGTTCTTC.

The J gene is TRBJ1-2, the V gene TRBV18; 9 bases line up with TRBD1. The V gene's germline CDR1 is KGHSH and CDR2 LQKENI. Trimming removed 6 bases from V and 4 bases from J; junction bases left unmatched: 15. This CDR3 comprises 17 residues. The CDR3 loop is CASSRSPGQGFTYGYTF. As DNA, the CDR3 is TGTGCCAGCTCGCGATCTCCGGGACAGGGTTTTACCTATGGCTACACCTTC.

The V and J genes are TRBV7-2 and TRBJ2-7; a weak D match, TRBD2 (6 bases). Trimming shortened V by 5 bases and J by 0 bases, and 14 bases separated the two germline ends. The CDR3 runs to 15 residues. Germline CDR1 and CDR2: SGHTA and FQGNSA. For the CDR3, the DNA is TGTGCCAGCAGCCAAGGGGCGGGGTTCTCCTACGAGCAGTACTTC. This encodes CASSQGAGFSYEQYF.

This CDR3 reads CASRADRARGTQYF. The CDR3 bases are TGTGCCAGCAGAGCCGACAGGGCGAGGGGGACCCAGTACTTC. This chain links TRBV6-5 with TRBJ2-5, with TRBD1 matching 7 bases. Germline CDR1 MNHEY, CDR2 SVGAGI. With V trimmed by 6 bases and J by 7 bases, 11 bases remained unmatched. This CDR3 contains 14 residues.

This chain connects TRBV18 to TRBJ2-7, with a possible D match to TRBD2 (5 bases). Germline V gene sequence: CDR1 KGHSH, CDR2 LQKENI. V lost 3 bases and J lost 5, with 17 bases in between. The CDR3 covers 15 residues. The CDR3 is CASSPTPHPGDEQYF. For the CDR3, the DNA is TGTGCCAGCTCACCCACCCCCCACCCCGGGGACGAGCAGTACTTC.

This clone occurred once. This sequence joins TRBV5-1 and TRBJ1-2, with 8 nucleotides matching TRBD1. This CDR3 is built from 14 residues. With 5 bases clipped from V and 3 bases from J, the junction kept 6 bases outside the gene matches. Germline loops: CDR1 SGHRS, CDR2 YFSETQ. The CDR3 region is CASSPGGADYGYTF. CDR3 DNA: TGCGCCAGCAGTCCAGGGGGCGCAGACTATGGCTACACCTTC.